The sample holds a few counts of the clone carrying this T cell receptor (beta chain). The antigen is not known. The sample is drawn from a study of T-cell memory formation after mild COVID-19. General study findings and limits: Some clones that responded were present in memory (sampled pre-infection), which suggests cross-reactive memory joined.

TCRdb analysed the 5' RACE reads with MiXCR anew, one entry per CDR3 protein. This repertoire shows almost 350,000 distinct CDR3 sequences, around a fifth found once; its top ten account for around 20%. The CDR3 runs to 11 residues. With 3 bases removed from V and 15 bases from J, the gap between germline ends came to 12 bases. CDR1 and CDR2 (germline): MDHEN, SYDVKM. The rearrangement links TRBV28 to TRBJ2-1, with a weak D call TRBD2 (7 bases). Source material: PBMCs or a T cell subset sorted from them (not recorded which). This TCR was recovered from a man aged 18 to 30 who had mild COVID-19 (a few samples of this study predate the infection). Cell type and time point are not known. The DNA of the CDR3 is TGTGCCAGCAGTTTGGGGGGGGCTTGGTTCTTC. Amino acids: CASSLGGAWFF.